The entry below describes one T cell receptor (beta chain). Its antigen remains unidentified. This entry comes from a study of CD8+ T cells in alopecia areata. Study as a whole: A regimen of oral tofacitinib, 5 to 10 mg twice daily, was given to treated patients.

General study points: Persistence in scalp and blood during tofacitinib was observed for many expanded lesional clones.

The CDR3 is 15 amino acids. V lost 5 bases to trimming and J lost 6 bases; unmatched junction nucleotides: 6. The germline gives CDR1 SNHLY, CDR2 FYNNEI. The sequencing template was cDNA reverse transcribed from extracted RNA. Sequencing was performed with immunoSEQ multiplex PCR; in TCRdb, only in-frame clones are kept and a portion is missing. The table shows 200,000 to 250,000 clones, with more than 45% occurring only once. Indicated treatment: oral pan-JAK inhibitor, 5-10 mg twice daily. Punch biopsies of lesional scalp, plus peripheral blood, were taken from alopecia areata patients. Sequencing was performed on CD4+ T cells sorted from blood, taken at week 4, from a patient treated with tofacitinib. This TCR was recovered from a human donor with alopecia areata. The chain couples TRBV2 to TRBJ2-2, with 10 bases lining up with TRBD1. The CDR3 DNA sequence: TGTGCCAGCAGTCCCGGACAGGGGGGAGCCGGGGAGCTGTTTTTT. Translation gives CASSPGQGGAGELFF.